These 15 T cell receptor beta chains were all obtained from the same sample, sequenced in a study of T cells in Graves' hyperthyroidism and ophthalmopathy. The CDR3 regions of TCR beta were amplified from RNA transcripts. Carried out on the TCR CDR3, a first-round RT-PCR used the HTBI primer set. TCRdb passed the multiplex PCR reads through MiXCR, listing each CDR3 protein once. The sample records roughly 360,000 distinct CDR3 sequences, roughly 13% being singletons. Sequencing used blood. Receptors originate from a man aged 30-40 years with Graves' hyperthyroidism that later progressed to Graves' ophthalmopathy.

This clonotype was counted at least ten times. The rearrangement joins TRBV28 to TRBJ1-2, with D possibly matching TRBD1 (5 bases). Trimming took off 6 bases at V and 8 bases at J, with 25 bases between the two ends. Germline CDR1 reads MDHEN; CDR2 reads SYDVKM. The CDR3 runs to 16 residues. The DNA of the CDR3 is TGTGCCAGCAGGATGAGGCCGACGGCATCGGGGGGAGGCTACACCTTC. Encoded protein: CASRMRPTASGGGYTF.

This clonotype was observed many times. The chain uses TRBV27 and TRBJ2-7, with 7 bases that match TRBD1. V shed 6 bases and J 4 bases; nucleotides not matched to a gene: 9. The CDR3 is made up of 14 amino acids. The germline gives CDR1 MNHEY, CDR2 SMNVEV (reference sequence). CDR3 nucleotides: TGTGCCAGCAGCCTCGGGGCCAGGGGGTACGAGCAGTACTTC. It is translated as CASSLGARGYEQYF.

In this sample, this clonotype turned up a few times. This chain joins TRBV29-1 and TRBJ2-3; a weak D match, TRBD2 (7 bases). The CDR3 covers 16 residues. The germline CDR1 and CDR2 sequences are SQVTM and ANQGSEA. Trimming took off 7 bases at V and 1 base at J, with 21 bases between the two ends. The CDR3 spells CSAIVGGAPGTDTQYF. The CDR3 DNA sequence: TGCAGCGCAATTGTTGGGGGGGCCCCGGGCACAGATACGCAGTATTTT.

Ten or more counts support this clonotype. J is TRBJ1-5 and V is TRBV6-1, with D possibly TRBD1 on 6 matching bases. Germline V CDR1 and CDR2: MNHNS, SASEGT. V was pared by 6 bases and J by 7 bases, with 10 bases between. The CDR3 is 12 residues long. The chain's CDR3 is CASRQTGQPQHF. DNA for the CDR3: TGTGCCAGCAGACAGACAGGCCAGCCCCAGCATTTT.

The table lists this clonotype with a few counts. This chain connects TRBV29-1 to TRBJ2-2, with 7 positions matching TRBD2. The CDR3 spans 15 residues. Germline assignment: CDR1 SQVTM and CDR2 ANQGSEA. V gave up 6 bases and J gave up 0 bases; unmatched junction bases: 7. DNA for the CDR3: TGCAGCGTCTCTATAGCGGGCACGAACACCGGGGAGCTGTTTTTT. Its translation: CSVSIAGTNTGELFF.

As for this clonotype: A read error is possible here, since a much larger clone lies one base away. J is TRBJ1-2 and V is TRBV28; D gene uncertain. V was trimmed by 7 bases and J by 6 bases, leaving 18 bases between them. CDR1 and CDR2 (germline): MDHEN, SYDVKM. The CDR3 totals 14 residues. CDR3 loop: CASTPGRRVHGYTF. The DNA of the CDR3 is TGTGCCAGCACCCCTGGCCGACGGGTCCATGGCTACACCTTC.

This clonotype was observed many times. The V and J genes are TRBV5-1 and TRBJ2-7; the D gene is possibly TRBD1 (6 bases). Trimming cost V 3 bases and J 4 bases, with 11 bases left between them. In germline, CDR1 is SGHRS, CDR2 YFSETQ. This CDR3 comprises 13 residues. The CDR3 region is CASSWDTYYEQYF. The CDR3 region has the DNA TGCGCCAGCAGCTGGGACACCTATTACGAGCAGTACTTC. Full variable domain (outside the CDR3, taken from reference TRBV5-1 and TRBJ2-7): KAGVTQTPRYLIKTRGQQVTLSCSPISGHRSVSWYQQTPGQGLQFLFEYFSETQRNKGNFPGRFSGRQFSNSRSEMNVSTLELGDSALYLCASSWDTYYEQYFGPGTRLTVT.

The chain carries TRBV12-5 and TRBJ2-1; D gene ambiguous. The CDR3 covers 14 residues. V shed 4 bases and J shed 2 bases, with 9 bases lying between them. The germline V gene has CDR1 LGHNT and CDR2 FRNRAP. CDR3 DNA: TGTGCTAGTGGTTCAGGAGACCCCTACAATGAGCAGTTCTTC. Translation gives CASGSGDPYNEQFF.

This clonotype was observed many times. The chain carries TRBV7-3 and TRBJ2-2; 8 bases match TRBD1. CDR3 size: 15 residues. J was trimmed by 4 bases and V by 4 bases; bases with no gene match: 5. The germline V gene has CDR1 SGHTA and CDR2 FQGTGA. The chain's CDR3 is CASSSQGGSTGELFF. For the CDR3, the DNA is TGTGCCAGCAGCTCACAGGGGGGAAGCACCGGGGAGCTGTTTTTT. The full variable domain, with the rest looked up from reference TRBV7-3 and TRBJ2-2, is GAGVSQTPSNKVTEKGKYVELRCDPISGHTALYWYRQSLGQGPEFLIYFQGTGAADDSGLPNDRFFAVRPEGSVSTLKIQRTERGDSAVYLCASSSQGGSTGELFFGEGSRLTVL.

CDR3 loop: CASSLRPRAESYSGANVLTF. The CDR3 DNA is TGTGCCAGCAGCTTAAGGCCGAGGGCAGAATCTTACTCTGGGGCCAACGTCCTGACTTTC. V usage is TRBV11-2 and J usage is TRBJ2-6, with a weak D call TRBD2 (5 bases). The CDR3 loop spans 20 amino acids. Germline CDR1 is SGHAT and CDR2 is FQNNGV. V was shortened by 2 bases and J by 0 bases, with 20 bases between the two germline ends.

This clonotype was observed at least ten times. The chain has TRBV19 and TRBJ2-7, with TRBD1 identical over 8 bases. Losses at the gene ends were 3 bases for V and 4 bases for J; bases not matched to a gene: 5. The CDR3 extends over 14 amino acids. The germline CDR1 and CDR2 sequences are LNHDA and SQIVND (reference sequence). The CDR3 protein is CASSIRQGAYEQYF. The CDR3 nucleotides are TGTGCCAGTAGTATTCGGCAGGGGGCTTACGAGCAGTACTTC. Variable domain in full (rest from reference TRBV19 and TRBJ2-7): DGGITQSPKYLFRKEGQNVTLSCEQNLNHDAMYWYRQDPGQGLRLIYYSQIVNDFQKGDIAEGYSVSREKKESFPLTVTSAQKNPTAFYLCASSIRQGAYEQYFGPGTRLTVT.

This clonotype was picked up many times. The CDR3: CASSRTGNSYEQYF. The DNA for the CDR3 is TGTGCCAGCAGCCGGACAGGCAACTCCTACGAGCAGTACTTC. The rearrangement links TRBV7-9 to TRBJ2-7; 7 bases match TRBD1. J lost 0 bases, V lost 5 bases, and 4 bases had no gene match. Germline lookup yields CDR1 SEHNR and CDR2 FQNEAQ (reference sequence). The CDR3 has 14 amino acids.

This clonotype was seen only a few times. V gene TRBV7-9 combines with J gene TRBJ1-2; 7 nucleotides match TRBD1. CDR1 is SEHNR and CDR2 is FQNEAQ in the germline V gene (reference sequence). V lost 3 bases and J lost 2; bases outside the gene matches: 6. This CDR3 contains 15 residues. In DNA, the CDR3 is TGTGCCAGCAGCTTTCTGGACAGGAGCAACTATGGCTACACCTTC. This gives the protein CASSFLDRSNYGYTF. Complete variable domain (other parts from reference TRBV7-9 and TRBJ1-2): DTGVSQNPRHKITKRGQNVTFRCDPISEHNRLYWYRQTLGQGPEFLTYFQNEAQLEKSRLLSDRFSAERPKGSFSTLEIQRTEQGDSAMYLCASSFLDRSNYGYTFGSGTRLTVV.

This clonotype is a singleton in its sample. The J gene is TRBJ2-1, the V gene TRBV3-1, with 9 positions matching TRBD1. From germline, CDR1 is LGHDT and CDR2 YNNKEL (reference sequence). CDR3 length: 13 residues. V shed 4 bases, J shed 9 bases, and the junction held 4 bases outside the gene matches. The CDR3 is CASSRQGVGEQFF. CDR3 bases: TGTGCCAGCAGCCGACAGGGGGTTGGTGAGCAGTTCTTC.

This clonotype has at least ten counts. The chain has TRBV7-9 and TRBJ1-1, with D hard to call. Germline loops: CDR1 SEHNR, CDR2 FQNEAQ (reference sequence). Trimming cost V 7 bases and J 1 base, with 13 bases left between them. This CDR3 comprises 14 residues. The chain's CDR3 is CASTRLDKNTEAFF. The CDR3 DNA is TGTGCCAGCACTCGCCTGGATAAGAACACTGAAGCTTTCTTT.